A single sample is the source of the 26 T cell receptor beta chains below, sequenced in a study of blood T cell repertoires in COVID-19 (dated by TCRdb to between 2020 and 2021). Library creation used the immunoSEQ multiplex PCR assay. In its TCRdb copy, this immuneACCESS table keeps in-frame sequences only and misses some clones. Where compared with another copy, unresolved V genes explain less than half of these, and the others have no known cause. This sample has 180,000 or so clones in its table, and around 80% of those were observed once. Less than 4% of the sample rests with the top ten. The sequenced material came from PBMCs or T cells enriched from blood (not recorded which). Source of these receptors: a woman in her 50s in a cohort exposed to, infected with or recovered from COVID-19 (not recorded which).

The chain employs TRBV6-5 and TRBJ2-7, with TRBD1 identical over 10 bases. The ends lost 5 bases at V and 7 bases at J; junction bases unmatched: 8. Germline V CDR1 and CDR2: MNHEY, SVGAGI. The CDR3 covers 14 residues. For the CDR3, the DNA is TGTGCCAGCAGTCTTAGACAGGGGGCTGGGGAGCAGTACTTC. Translated, it gives CASSLRQGAGEQYF.

The V and J genes are TRBV28 and TRBJ1-2; TRBD1 is a possible D gene (5 bases). The CDR3 spans 14 residues. Trimming pared 3 bases from V and 4 bases from J, leaving 12 bases between. Germline CDR1 reads MDHEN; CDR2 reads SYDVKM. The CDR3 region is CASSLGQKFYGYTF. CDR3 in DNA: TGTGCCAGCAGTTTGGGGCAAAAATTCTATGGCTACACCTTC.

The chain uses TRBV6-5 and TRBJ2-5; D may be TRBD2 (5 bases). This CDR3 spans 15 amino acids. The ends were cut back, 3 bases at V and 4 bases at J, with 15 bases in the middle. Germline-derived CDR1 and CDR2 are MNHEY and SVGAGI. CDR3 region: CASSYGVQRGETQYF. The CDR3 DNA is TGTGCCAGCAGTTATGGGGTACAACGGGGAGAGACCCAGTACTTC.

The chain joins TRBV2 to TRBJ2-1; 8 bases are a match to TRBD2. V trimming: 4 bases; J trimming: 5 bases; junction bases outside the gene matches: 4. Germline V lookup: CDR1 SNHLY, CDR2 FYNNEI. This CDR3 region has 14 residues. CDR3 amino acids: CASSGRGANNEQFF. For the CDR3, the DNA is TGTGCCAGCAGTGGGCGGGGGGCGAACAATGAGCAGTTCTTC.

V and J are TRBV19 and TRBJ1-2, with 10 bases aligning to TRBD1. The V and J ends lost 4 bases and 4 bases, in that order; junction bases with no gene match: 9. From germline, CDR1 is LNHDA and CDR2 SQIVND (reference sequence). The CDR3 has 16 residues. Here the CDR3 DNA reads TGTGCCAGTAGTACCCCGACAGGGGGCGCTGGCTATGGCTACACCTTC. Its translation is CASSTPTGGAGYGYTF.

This rearrangement joins TRBV5-8 to TRBJ2-5; the D gene is possibly TRBD2 (5 bases). The germline V gene has CDR1 SGHTS and CDR2 YDEGEE. The V gene lost 3 bases and the J gene lost 3 bases, with 12 bases spanning the gap. The CDR3 sequence is 14 residues long. CDR3 bases: TGTGCCAGCAGCTCATGGGAGCTAGAAGAGACCCAGTACTTC. It yields the protein CASSSWELEETQYF. Looking up the rest from reference TRBV5-8 and TRBJ2-5 gives the full variable domain: EAGVTQSPTHLIKTRGQQATLRCSPISGHTSVYWYQQALGLGLQFLLWYDEGEERNRGNFPPRFSGRQFPNYSSELNVNALELEDSALYLCASSSWELEETQYFGPGTRLLVL.

The V call is TRBV5-1, the J call TRBJ2-1; 9 nucleotides align to TRBD2. Losses at the gene ends were 2 bases for V and 6 bases for J; bases not matched to a gene: 3. Per germline, CDR1 SGHRS and CDR2 YFSETQ. This CDR3 region has 14 residues. The CDR3 loop reads CASSLAGGFNEQFF. The DNA of the CDR3 is TGCGCCAGCAGCTTAGCGGGAGGTTTCAATGAGCAGTTCTTC.

The chain joins TRBV5-1 to TRBJ1-6; D gene unclear. V shed 0 bases and J shed 8 bases, with 6 bases lying between them. Germline CDR1 and CDR2: SGHRS and YFSETQ. The CDR3 has 13 amino acids. The CDR3 DNA is TGCGCCAGCAGCTTGGGGCAGTATTCACCCCTCCACTTT. This sequence encodes CASSLGQYSPLHF.

This rearrangement joins TRBV5-6 to TRBJ2-7; a weak D match, TRBD1 (6 bases). CDR3 size: 19 residues. CDR1 is SGHDT and CDR2 is YYEEEE in the germline V gene. V was clipped by 0 bases and J by 2 bases, with 24 bases between them. In nucleotides, the CDR3 is TGTGCCAGCAGCTTGGCCGGTTTAAGGGGGACGGGAACTGCCTACGAGCAGTACTTC. Amino acid sequence: CASSLAGLRGTGTAYEQYF.

V and J are TRBV5-6 and TRBJ1-1; D is undetermined. V lost 2 bases and J 3 bases, leaving 11 bases between the germline ends. The CDR3 is 14 residues long. Germline CDR1 is SGHDT and CDR2 is YYEEEE. This CDR3 is CASSFGRRDTEAFF. In DNA, the CDR3 is TGTGCCAGCAGCTTTGGTCGGAGGGACACTGAAGCTTTCTTT. Full variable domain (outside the CDR3, taken from reference TRBV5-6 and TRBJ1-1): DAGVTQSPTHLIKTRGQQVTLRCSPKSGHDTVSWYQQALGQGPQFIFQYYEEEERQRGNFPDRFSGHQFPNYSSELNVNALLLGDSALYLCASSFGRRDTEAFFGQGTRLTVV.

The genes are TRBV29-1 and TRBJ2-1; D perhaps matches TRBD1 (5 bases). The V end was cut by 7 bases, the J end by 8 bases, with 12 bases between. The CDR3 spans 11 residues. In germline, CDR1 is SQVTM, CDR2 ANQGSEA. The CDR3 sequence: CSGTSQDEQFF. The CDR3 bases are TGCAGCGGGACAAGTCAGGATGAGCAGTTCTTC.

The chain has TRBV5-1 and TRBJ2-1, with D possibly matching TRBD1 (6 bases). Germline-derived CDR1 and CDR2 are SGHRS and YFSETQ. The CDR3 is 14 residues long. Trimming cost V 0 bases and J 9 bases, with 13 bases left between them. CDR3 region: CASSLVDRSGEQFF. The CDR3 DNA reads as TGCGCCAGCAGCTTGGTCGACAGGAGTGGTGAGCAGTTCTTC.

The chain employs TRBV29-1 and TRBJ2-7; tentative D call: TRBD1 (6 bases). In germline, CDR1 is SQVTM, CDR2 ANQGSEA. The CDR3 has 13 amino acids. CDR3 sequence reads: CSYGGSSSYEQYF. CDR3 DNA sequence: TGCAGTTATGGGGGCTCAAGCTCCTACGAGCAGTACTTC.

This clone was detected only a few times. The V and J genes are TRBV30 and TRBJ1-2, with D perhaps matching TRBD1 (6 bases). Per germline, CDR1 GTSNPN and CDR2 SVGIG (reference sequence). The CDR3 has 11 amino acids. V was pared by 2 bases and J by 12 bases, with 13 bases between. CDR3 sequence (DNA): TGTGCCTGGAGTCCCGGGACATTCCACACCTTC. Its translation is CAWSPGTFHTF.

This chain links TRBV6-5 with TRBJ1-2; no clear D. CDR1 and CDR2 (germline): MNHEY, SVGAGI. The length of the CDR3 is 15 residues. V shed 0 bases and J shed 8 bases, with 16 bases lying between them. DNA of the CDR3: TGTGCCAGCAGTTACTCGATAGTTGGCAGGCGCGGCTACACCTTC. This encodes CASSYSIVGRRGYTF.

The rearrangement links TRBV27 to TRBJ2-7; possible D gene TRBD1, 6 bases. V gave up 4 bases and J gave up 3 bases, with 16 bases separating them. The CDR3 totals 15 residues. Germline-derived CDR1 and CDR2 are MNHEY and SMNVEV (reference sequence). CDR3 sequence: CASSSPTGTNYEQYF. The CDR3 nucleotides read TGTGCCAGCAGTTCGCCGACAGGAACCAACTACGAGCAGTACTTC.

The chain uses TRBV9 and TRBJ1-1, with D possibly TRBD1 on 5 matching bases. V lost 4 bases, J lost 7 bases, and 14 bases lay in between. Germline V gene lookup returns CDR1 SGDLS and CDR2 YYNGEE. The CDR3 loop spans 13 amino acids. As DNA, the CDR3 is TGTGCCAGCAGCCCCGCCGGGGGAATTGAAGCTTTCTTT. Translating it yields CASSPAGGIEAFF.

Here the CDR3 DNA reads TGCGCCAGCAGCCAGACCTACGGGGATACGCAGTATTTT. Translating gives CASSQTYGDTQYF. The chain recombines TRBV5-1 with TRBJ2-3; D gene uncertain. This CDR3 is built from 13 residues. V lost 4 bases and J lost 6, with 12 bases in between. Per the germline V gene, CDR1 is SGHRS and CDR2 is YFSETQ.

The chain is built from TRBV29-1 and TRBJ2-1; 13 bases map to TRBD2. From germline, CDR1 is SQVTM and CDR2 ANQGSEA. CDR3 length: 19 amino acids. Losses at the gene ends were 0 bases for V and 9 bases for J; bases not matched to a gene: 17. This chain's CDR3 is CSVEDPEPGTSGKRGEQFF. In DNA form, the CDR3 reads TGCAGCGTTGAAGATCCCGAGCCCGGGACTAGCGGGAAACGGGGTGAGCAGTTCTTC.

The chain employs TRBV10-2 and TRBJ1-1; D ambiguous. The CDR3 is made up of 13 amino acids. V lost 4 bases, J lost 1 base, and 7 bases lay in between. Germline CDR1 is WSHSY and CDR2 is SAAADI. In nucleotides, the CDR3 is TGCGCCAGCAGTGGCCCGGGGAACACTGAAGCTTTCTTT. Translating it yields CASSGPGNTEAFF.

The chain combines TRBV19 with TRBJ2-7, with 7 positions matching TRBD2. Germline-derived CDR1 and CDR2 are LNHDA and SQIVND (reference sequence). Losses at the gene ends were 8 bases for V and 3 bases for J; bases not matched to a gene: 7. This CDR3 has 13 residues. CDR3 residues: CASGPAGDYEQYF. The CDR3, as DNA: TGTGCCAGTGGGCCGGCGGGGGACTACGAGCAGTACTTC.

V usage is TRBV28 and J usage is TRBJ1-6; TRBD1 might be the D (5 bases). The CDR3 length is 17 residues. CDR1 is MDHEN, CDR2 SYDVKM, per germline. The germline V and J ends were trimmed by 5 bases and 4 bases, with 18 bases remaining between them. CDR3 in amino acids: CASSIGGVRRYNSPLHF. The CDR3 DNA reads TGTGCCAGCAGTATCGGGGGGGTGAGGCGTTATAATTCACCCCTCCACTTT. The entire variable domain, with the rest obtained from reference TRBV28 and TRBJ1-6, is as follows: DVKVTQSSRYLVKRTGEKVFLECVQDMDHENMFWYRQDPGLGLRLIYFSYDVKMKEKGDIPEGYSVSREKKERFSLILESASTNQTSMYLCASSIGGVRRYNSPLHFGNGTRLTVT.

This sequence joins TRBV5-4 and TRBJ1-2; unclear D gene. CDR3 size: 13 residues. V shed 1 base and J shed 6 bases, with 10 bases lying between them. Germline loops: CDR1 SGHNT, CDR2 YYREEE (reference sequence). In DNA form, the CDR3 reads TGTGCCAGCAGCTTGTTGGGCGGGCATGGCTACACCTTC. Protein sequence: CASSLLGGHGYTF.

The chain uses TRBV5-5 and TRBJ1-5, with D tentatively TRBD1 (5 bases). Germline V gives CDR1 SGHKS, CDR2 YYEKEE (reference sequence). The CDR3 is made up of 15 amino acids. The germline V and J ends were trimmed by 7 bases and 3 bases, with 17 bases remaining between them. In DNA form, the CDR3 reads TGTGCCAGCGCTGTCGGGCAGGGCTTCAATCAGCCCCAGCATTTT. The encoded protein is CASAVGQGFNQPQHF.

This clone has only a few counts. V and J are TRBV7-3 and TRBJ2-5; D remains unclear. With 5 bases removed from V and 2 bases from J, the gap between germline ends came to 9 bases. This CDR3 spans 13 amino acids. Germline V gene data show CDR1 as SGHTA and CDR2 as FQGTGA. Written as DNA, the CDR3 is TGTGCCAGCAGCCGCGGCGATCAAGAGACCCAGTACTTC. Amino acid sequence: CASSRGDQETQYF.

The V and J genes are TRBV2 and TRBJ1-4, with 7 bases identical to TRBD1. CDR3 size: 14 residues. V gave up 6 bases and J gave up 1 base; unmatched junction bases: 2. CDR1 is SNHLY and CDR2 is FYNNEI in the germline V gene. CDR3 sequence reads: CASRRDRTNEKLFF. The CDR3 nucleotides are TGTGCCAGCAGGAGGGACAGAACTAATGAAAAACTGTTTTTT.